Below are 22 T cell receptor beta chains sequenced from a single sample in a study of CXCR3-negative and CXCR3-positive naive CD8 T cells. 5' RACE that incorporated UMI labels was used to prepare the TRB cDNA libraries. After re-calling the 5' RACE reads, TCRdb lists one entry per CDR3 protein, DNA absent. The record lists 70,000 to 100,000 distinct CDR3 sequences, of which the ten most abundant hold around 1.7%. What was sequenced was naive CXCR3- CD8+ T cells from blood. Subset noted: CD45RO-CCR7+CD27+CD95- naive CD8+ T cells lacking CXCR3 (TNR3-). The origin of the receptors is a human donor in good health. Some clones in this sample may be carry-over from other donors' samples.

The CDR3 is CASSSLAGLDQFF. The V and J genes are TRBV7-3 and TRBJ2-1; TCRdb's assignment of TRBD2 cannot be checked, as there is no DNA. This CDR3 is 13 amino acids long. CDR1 and CDR2 (germline): SGHTA, FQGTGA.

The chain combines TRBV9 with TRBJ1-2; TCRdb's assignment of TRBD1 cannot be checked, as there is no DNA. The length of the CDR3 is 14 residues. Germline loops: CDR1 SGDLS, CDR2 YYNGEE. The CDR3 sequence: CASSAVTGDYGYTF. Drawing the rest from reference TRBV9 and TRBJ1-2, the complete variable domain is DSGVTQTPKHLITATGQRVTLRCSPRSGDLSVYWYQQSLDQGLQFLIQYYNGEERAKGNILERFSAQQFPDLHSELNLSSLELGDSALYFCASSAVTGDYGYTFGSGTRLTVV.

The chain combines TRBV9 with TRBJ1-1; TCRdb calls TRBD1, which cannot be checked without DNA. Germline assignment: CDR1 SGDLS and CDR2 YYNGEE. CDR3 length: 15 residues. CDR3 protein: CASSVGQGGLTEAFF.

The chain has TRBV12-3 or TRBV12-4 and TRBJ2-7; TCRdb calls TRBD2, which cannot be checked without DNA. The CDR3 has 14 residues. The chain's CDR3 is CASSFGLATYEQYF.

This chain connects TRBV10-3 to TRBJ2-1; lacking DNA, the TRBD1 call made by TCRdb goes unchecked. This CDR3 comprises 16 residues. Germline values: CDR1 ENHRY, CDR2 SYGVKD. CDR3: CAISDPTGASYNEQFF.

The rearrangement uses TRBV9 and TRBJ2-2; TCRdb proposes TRBD1, but this gene call is untestable without DNA. Germline V gene data show CDR1 as SGDLS and CDR2 as YYNGEE. CDR3 length: 14 amino acids. The CDR3 sequence is CASSVGQGAGELFF.

The chain links TRBV5-4 to TRBJ2-7; TCRdb reports TRBD1, a call that lacks DNA to check it against. The CDR3 totals 14 residues. Germline-derived CDR1 and CDR2 are SGHNT and YYREEE (reference sequence). CDR3 sequence reads: CASSPGQLWNEQYF.

The chain is built from TRBV7-9 and TRBJ1-1. CDR3 length equals 12 residues. In germline, CDR1 is SEHNR, CDR2 FQNEAQ (reference sequence). CDR3 amino acids: CASSSIQSEAFF.

The gene calls are TRBV20-1 and TRBJ2-5; lacking DNA, the TRBD1 call made by TCRdb goes unchecked. The CDR3 runs to 14 residues. From germline, CDR1 is DFQATT and CDR2 SNEGSKA (reference sequence). The CDR3 loop reads CSARLGGGQETQYF.

V and J are TRBV6-2 or TRBV6-3 and TRBJ2-1; the TCRdb D gene call, TRBD2, has no DNA to confirm it. The CDR3 has 15 amino acids. Germline V lookup: CDR1 MNHEY, CDR2 SVGEGT. CDR3 protein: CASRETSGAYNEQFF.

V and J are TRBV28 and TRBJ2-7; there is no DNA to check the TCRdb D call of TRBD1. The CDR3 runs to 14 residues. Germline V gene sequence: CDR1 MDHEN, CDR2 SYDVKM. The CDR3 protein is CASNPGQSVYEQYF.

This chain joins TRBV7-2 and TRBJ2-1. Germline assignment: CDR1 SGHTA and CDR2 FQGNSA. CDR3 length: 11 residues. The CDR3 reads CASSPPYEQFF.

V gene TRBV7-8 combines with J gene TRBJ1-1; TCRdb designates TRBD1, a call that cannot be tested without DNA. From germline, CDR1 is SGHVS and CDR2 FQNEAQ. CDR3 length: 12 residues. CDR3: CASSPTATQAFF. The variable domain in full, completed from reference TRBV7-8 and TRBJ1-1, reads GAGVSQSPRYKVAKRGQDVALRCDPISGHVSLFWYQQALGQGPEFLTYFQNEAQLDKSGLPSDRFFAERPEGSVSTLKIQRTQQEDSAVYLCASSPTATQAFFGQGTRLTVV.

J is TRBJ2-1 and V is TRBV20-1; the D gene TCRdb calls, TRBD2, cannot be checked with no DNA. The CDR3 extends over 14 amino acids. Germline CDR1 is DFQATT and CDR2 is SNEGSKA (reference sequence). CDR3 amino acids: CSARGTSEYNEQFF.

By frequency, this clonotype is medium-sized. The chain links TRBV4-1 to TRBJ1-2; there is no DNA to check the TCRdb D call of TRBD1. The CDR3 runs 15 residues. Per the germline V gene, CDR1 is MGHRA and CDR2 is YSYEKL. Here the CDR3 reads CASSQPTGANYGYTF.

The chain couples TRBV12-3 or TRBV12-4 to TRBJ1-2; the TCRdb call, TRBD1, lacks DNA for checking. This CDR3 has 13 residues. The CDR3 loop is CASSLGRGYGYTF.

The chain joins TRBV7-9 to TRBJ2-1; lacking DNA, the TRBD1 call made by TCRdb goes unchecked. Germline lookup yields CDR1 SEHNR and CDR2 FQNEAQ (reference sequence). The CDR3 length is 15 residues. CDR3 sequence reads: CASSSRTEGYNEQFF.

The chain combines TRBV29-1 with TRBJ1-2. The length of the CDR3 is 20 residues. Germline V lookup: CDR1 SQVTM, CDR2 ANQGSEA. CDR3 region: CSVDDRVTWSGPAANYGYTF.

V usage is TRBV4-1 and J usage is TRBJ2-7; TCRdb selects TRBD1, and the lack of DNA leaves this call unchecked. This CDR3 is 18 amino acids long. Germline V gene data show CDR1 as MGHRA and CDR2 as YSYEKL. The CDR3 reads CASSQGTGKGSVIYEQYF.

The chain combines TRBV28 with TRBJ2-1. Germline assignment: CDR1 MDHEN and CDR2 SYDVKM. There are 12 residues in the CDR3. The CDR3 sequence: CASSFRNNEQFF.

The J gene is TRBJ2-5, the V gene TRBV6-5; the TRBD1 assignment by TCRdb is unverifiable without DNA. Germline V CDR1 and CDR2: MNHEY, SVGAGI. This CDR3 has 16 residues. Here the CDR3 reads CASSQGLKRVQETQYF.

The gene calls are TRBV29-1 and TRBJ2-1; the TCRdb call, TRBD2, lacks DNA for checking. Germline V gives CDR1 SQVTM, CDR2 ANQGSEA. The CDR3 runs to 12 residues. This chain's CDR3 is CSVERTSNEQFF.